This T cell receptor beta chain is drawn from a study of control samples from healthy donors and cancer patients. Assay: immunoSEQ multiplex PCR; the TCRdb copy retains only in-frame clones and omits some. The table includes some 150,000 clones, roughly 92% detected once. Germline CDR1 and CDR2: MGHDK and SYGVNS. This CDR3 has 15 amino acids. The V gene end was trimmed by 8 bases and the J gene end by 2 bases; junction bases not matched to a gene: 10. This sequence originates from a man between 50 and 59 years old in good health. The chain links TRBV25-1 to TRBJ2-3, with 7 bases matching TRBD2. The sequencing sample was made of blood. For the CDR3, the DNA is TGTGCCAGCTCAAAGGGGAGGGGCTTCACAGATACGCAGTATTTT. This codes for CASSKGRGFTDTQYF.